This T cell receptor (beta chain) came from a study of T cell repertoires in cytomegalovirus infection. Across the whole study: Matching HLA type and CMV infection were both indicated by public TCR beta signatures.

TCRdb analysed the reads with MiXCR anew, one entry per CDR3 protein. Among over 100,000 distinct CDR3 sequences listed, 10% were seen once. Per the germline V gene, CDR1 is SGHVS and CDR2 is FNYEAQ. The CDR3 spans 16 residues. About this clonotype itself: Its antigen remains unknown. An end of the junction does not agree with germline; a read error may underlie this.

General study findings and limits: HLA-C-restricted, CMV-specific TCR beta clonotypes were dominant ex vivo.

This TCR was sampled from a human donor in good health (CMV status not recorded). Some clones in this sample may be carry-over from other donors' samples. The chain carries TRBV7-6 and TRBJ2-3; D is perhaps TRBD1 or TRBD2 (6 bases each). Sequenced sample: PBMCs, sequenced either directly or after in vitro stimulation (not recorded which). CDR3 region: CVSSSSGLGGKDTQYF. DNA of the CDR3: TGTGTCAGCAGCTCCTCGGGGCTGGGGGGCAAAGACACGCAGTACTTT.